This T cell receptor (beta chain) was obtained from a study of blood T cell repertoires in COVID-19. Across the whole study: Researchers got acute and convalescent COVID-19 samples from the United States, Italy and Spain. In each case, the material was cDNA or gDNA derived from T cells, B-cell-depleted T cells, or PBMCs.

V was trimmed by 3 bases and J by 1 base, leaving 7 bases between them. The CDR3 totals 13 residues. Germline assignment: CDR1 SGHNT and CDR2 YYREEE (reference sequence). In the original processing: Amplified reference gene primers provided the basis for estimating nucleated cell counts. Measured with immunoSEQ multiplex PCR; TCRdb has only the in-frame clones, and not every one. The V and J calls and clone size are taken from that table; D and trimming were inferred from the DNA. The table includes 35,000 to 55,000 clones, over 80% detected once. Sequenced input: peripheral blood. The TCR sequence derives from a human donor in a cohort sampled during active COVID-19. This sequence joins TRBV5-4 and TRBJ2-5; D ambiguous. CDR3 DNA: TGTGCCAGCAGCTCCGTTTCCCAAGAGACCCAGTACTTC. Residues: CASSSVSQETQYF.